This T cell receptor (beta chain) was profiled in a study of Ad26.COV2.S vaccination and SARS-CoV-2 variants. Notes on the study in general: It was found that vaccine and placebo recipients had similar non-spike TCR breadth. The study found higher spike-specific TCR breadth in vaccine than placebo recipients.

Comment on this clone: Its antigen is not known.

As to treatment: around 19 received Ad26.COV2.S at low or high dose, single or two shots; several received placebo; per-sample allocation not given. After the first vaccine or placebo injection, samples were drawn on day 63. Measured with immunoSEQ multiplex PCR; TCRdb has only the in-frame clones, and not every one. The table includes roughly 700,000 clones, around 89% detected once. The specimen comprised peripheral blood, sampled in a trial of Ad26.COV2.S vaccine versus placebo. The TCR sequence derives from a person aged 18 to 59 who received the Ad26.COV2.S COVID-19 vaccine or a placebo.

The CDR3 loop reads CASSPRTALEQYF. The CDR3 DNA is TGTGCCAGCAGCCCTCGGACCGCCCTCGAGCAGTACTTC. The chain combines TRBV9 with TRBJ2-7, with D uncertain. V dropped 4 bases and J dropped 6 bases, with 14 bases sitting between them. Germline loops: CDR1 SGDLS, CDR2 YYNGEE. This CDR3 spans 13 amino acids.